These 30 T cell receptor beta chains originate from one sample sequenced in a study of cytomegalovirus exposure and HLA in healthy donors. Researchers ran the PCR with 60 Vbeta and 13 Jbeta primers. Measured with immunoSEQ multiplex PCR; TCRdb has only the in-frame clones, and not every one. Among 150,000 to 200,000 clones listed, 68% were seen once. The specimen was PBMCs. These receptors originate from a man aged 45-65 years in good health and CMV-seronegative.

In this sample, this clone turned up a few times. In DNA, the CDR3 is TGTGCCAGCAGCTTAGGAAGCGCGGGGGGGAAATACGAGCAGTACTTC. This translates into CASSLGSAGGKYEQYF. The V and J genes are TRBV7-6 and TRBJ2-7; 9 bases fit TRBD2. The CDR3 consists of 16 residues. V shed 1 base and J 4 bases; nucleotides not matched to a gene: 8. CDR1 and CDR2 (germline): SGHVS, FNYEAQ.

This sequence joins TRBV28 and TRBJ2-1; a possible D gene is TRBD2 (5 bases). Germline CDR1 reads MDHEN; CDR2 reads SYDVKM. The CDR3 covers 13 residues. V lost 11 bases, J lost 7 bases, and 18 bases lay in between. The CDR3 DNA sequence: TGTGCCGCCCGCGGCGCCGGCGGGAATGAGCAGTTCTTC. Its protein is CAARGAGGNEQFF.

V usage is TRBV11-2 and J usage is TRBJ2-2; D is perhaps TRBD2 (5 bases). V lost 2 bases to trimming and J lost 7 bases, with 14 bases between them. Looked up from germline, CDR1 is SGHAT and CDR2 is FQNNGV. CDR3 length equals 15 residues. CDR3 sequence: CASSLQAGINGELFF. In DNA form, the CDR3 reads TGTGCCAGCAGCTTACAAGCCGGGATTAACGGGGAGCTGTTTTTT.

The CDR3 loop reads CASRRDNEEQPQHF. CDR3 nucleotides: TGTGCCAGCAGAAGGGACAACGAAGAACAGCCCCAGCATTTT. V usage is TRBV6-1 and J usage is TRBJ1-5; D might be TRBD1 (6 bases). Between the trimmed V and J ends, which lost 6 bases and 7 bases, there was a span of 16 bases. The length of the CDR3 is 14 residues. The V gene's germline CDR1 is MNHNS and CDR2 SASEGT.

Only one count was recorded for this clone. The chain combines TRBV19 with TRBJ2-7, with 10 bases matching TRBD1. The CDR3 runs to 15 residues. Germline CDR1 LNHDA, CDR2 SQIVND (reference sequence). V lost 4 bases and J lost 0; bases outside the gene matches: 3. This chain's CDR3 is CASSRQGASSYEQYF. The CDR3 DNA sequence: TGTGCCAGTAGTAGACAGGGGGCCAGCTCCTACGAGCAGTACTTC.

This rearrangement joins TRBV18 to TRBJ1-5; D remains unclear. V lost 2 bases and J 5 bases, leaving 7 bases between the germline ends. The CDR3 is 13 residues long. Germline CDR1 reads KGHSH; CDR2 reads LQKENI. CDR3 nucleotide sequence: TGTGCCAGCTCACCAGACGGGTATCAGCCCCAGCATTTT. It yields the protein CASSPDGYQPQHF.

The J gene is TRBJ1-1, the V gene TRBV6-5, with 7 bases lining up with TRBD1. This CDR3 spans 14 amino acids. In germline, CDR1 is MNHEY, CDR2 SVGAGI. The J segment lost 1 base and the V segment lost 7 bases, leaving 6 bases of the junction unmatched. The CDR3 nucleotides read TGTGCCAGCAAACTACAGGGGACGAACACTGAAGCTTTCTTT. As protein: CASKLQGTNTEAFF.

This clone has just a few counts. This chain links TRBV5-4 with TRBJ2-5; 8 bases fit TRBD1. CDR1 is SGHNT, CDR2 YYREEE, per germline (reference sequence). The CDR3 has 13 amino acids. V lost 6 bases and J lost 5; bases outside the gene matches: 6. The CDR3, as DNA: TGTGCCAGCAACGACAGGGGAGGCGAGACCCAGTACTTC. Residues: CASNDRGGETQYF.

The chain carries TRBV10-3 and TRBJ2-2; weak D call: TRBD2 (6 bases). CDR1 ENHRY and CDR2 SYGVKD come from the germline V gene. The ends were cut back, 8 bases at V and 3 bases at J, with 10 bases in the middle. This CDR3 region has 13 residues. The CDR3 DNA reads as TGTGCCATCGGAGGGTTGGACACCGGGGAGCTGTTTTTT. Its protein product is CAIGGLDTGELFF.

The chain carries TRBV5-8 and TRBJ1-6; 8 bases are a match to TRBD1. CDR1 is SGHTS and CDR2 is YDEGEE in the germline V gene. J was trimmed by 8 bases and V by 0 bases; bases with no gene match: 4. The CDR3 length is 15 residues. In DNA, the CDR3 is TGTGCCAGCAGCTTGGAGGGACAGGTTGATTCACCCCTCCACTTT. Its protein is CASSLEGQVDSPLHF.

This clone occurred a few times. CDR3 loop: CASRDRSKYEQYF. For the CDR3, the DNA is TGTGCCAGCAGGGACAGGAGCAAGTACGAGCAGTACTTC. This chain uses TRBV2 with TRBJ2-7; 7 positions agree with TRBD1. This CDR3 has 13 residues. From germline, CDR1 is SNHLY and CDR2 FYNNEI. Trimming took 6 bases from V and 4 from J; bases not matched to a gene: 6.

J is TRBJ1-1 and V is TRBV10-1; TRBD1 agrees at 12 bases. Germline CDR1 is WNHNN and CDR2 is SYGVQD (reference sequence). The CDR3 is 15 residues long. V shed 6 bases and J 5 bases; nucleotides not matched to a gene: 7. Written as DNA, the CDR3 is TGCGCCAGCAGCTCTGGGACAGGGGGCAAGACTGAAGCTTTCTTT. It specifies CASSSGTGGKTEAFF.

CDR3 protein: CASGTPPTGELFF. The CDR3 DNA reads as TGCGCCAGCGGGACTCCCCCAACCGGGGAGCTGTTTTTT. The V gene is TRBV10-2, the J gene TRBJ2-2, with D tentatively TRBD2 (6 bases). Germline CDR1 and CDR2: WSHSY and SAAADI. The length of the CDR3 is 13 residues. V was cut by 8 bases and J by 5 bases, with 12 bases left in between.

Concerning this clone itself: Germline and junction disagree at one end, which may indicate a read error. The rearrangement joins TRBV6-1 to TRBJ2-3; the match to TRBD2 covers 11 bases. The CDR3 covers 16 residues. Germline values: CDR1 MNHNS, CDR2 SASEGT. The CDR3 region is CASSVTSGGDTDTQYF. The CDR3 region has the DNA TGTGCCAGCAGTGTAACTAGCGGGGGTGACACAGATACGCAATATTTT.

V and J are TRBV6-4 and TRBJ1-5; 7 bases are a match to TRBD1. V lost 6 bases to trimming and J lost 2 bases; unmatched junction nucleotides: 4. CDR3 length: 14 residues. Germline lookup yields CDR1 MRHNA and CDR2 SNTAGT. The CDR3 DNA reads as TGTGCCAGCAGCCCCACAGGGGGCAATCAGCCCCAGCATTTT. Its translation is CASSPTGGNQPQHF.

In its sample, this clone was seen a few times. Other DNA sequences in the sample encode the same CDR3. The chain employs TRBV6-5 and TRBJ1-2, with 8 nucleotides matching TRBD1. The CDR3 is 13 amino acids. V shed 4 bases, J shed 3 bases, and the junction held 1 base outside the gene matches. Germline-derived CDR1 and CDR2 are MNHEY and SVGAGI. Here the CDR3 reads CASSSTGDYGYTF. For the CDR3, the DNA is TGTGCCAGCAGTTCGACAGGGGACTATGGCTACACCTTC.

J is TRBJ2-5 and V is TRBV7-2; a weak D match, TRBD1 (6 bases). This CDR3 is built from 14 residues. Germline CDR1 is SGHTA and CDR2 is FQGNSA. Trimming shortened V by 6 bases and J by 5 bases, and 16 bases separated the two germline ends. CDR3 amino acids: CASSSSGGRETQYF. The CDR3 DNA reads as TGTGCCAGCAGTTCTTCTGGGGGCCGCGAGACCCAGTACTTC.

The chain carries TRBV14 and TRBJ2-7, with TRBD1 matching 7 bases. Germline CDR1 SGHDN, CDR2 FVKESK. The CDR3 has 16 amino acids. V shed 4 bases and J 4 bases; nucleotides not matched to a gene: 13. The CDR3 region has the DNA TGTGCCAGCAGCCTCTTACCGGGACAGAAAACTTACGAGCAGTACTTC. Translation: CASSLLPGQKTYEQYF.

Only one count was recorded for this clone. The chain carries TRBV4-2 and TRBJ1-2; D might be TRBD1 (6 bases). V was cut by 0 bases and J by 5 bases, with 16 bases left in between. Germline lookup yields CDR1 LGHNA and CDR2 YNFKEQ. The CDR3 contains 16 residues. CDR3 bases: TGTGCCAGCAGCCAAGATGGTGCCAGGGGTGATTATGGCTACACCTTC. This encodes CASSQDGARGDYGYTF.

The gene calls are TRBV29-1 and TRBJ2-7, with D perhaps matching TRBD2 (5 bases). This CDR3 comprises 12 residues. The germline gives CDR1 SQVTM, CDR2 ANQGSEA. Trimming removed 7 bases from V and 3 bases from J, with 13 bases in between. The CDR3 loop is CSAVGDYYEQYF. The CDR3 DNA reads TGCAGCGCTGTAGGAGACTACTACGAGCAGTACTTC.

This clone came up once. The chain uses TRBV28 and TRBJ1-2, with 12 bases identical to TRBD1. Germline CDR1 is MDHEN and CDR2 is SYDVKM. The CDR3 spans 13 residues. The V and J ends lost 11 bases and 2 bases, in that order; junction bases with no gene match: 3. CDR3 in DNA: TGTGCCGGGACAGGGGGCGCGAACTATGGCTACACCTTC. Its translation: CAGTGGANYGYTF.

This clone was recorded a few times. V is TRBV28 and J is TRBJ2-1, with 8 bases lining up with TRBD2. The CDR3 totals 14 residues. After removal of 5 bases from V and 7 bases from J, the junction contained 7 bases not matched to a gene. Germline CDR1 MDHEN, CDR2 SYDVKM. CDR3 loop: CASSAGGARNEQFF. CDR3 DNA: TGTGCCAGCAGTGCCGGGGGGGCCAGGAATGAGCAGTTCTTC.

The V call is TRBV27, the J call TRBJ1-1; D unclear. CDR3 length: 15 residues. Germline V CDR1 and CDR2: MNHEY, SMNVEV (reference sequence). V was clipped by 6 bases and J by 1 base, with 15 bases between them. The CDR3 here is CASRRSLSSNTEAFF. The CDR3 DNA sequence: TGTGCCAGCAGGAGAAGTCTATCCTCGAACACTGAAGCTTTCTTT.

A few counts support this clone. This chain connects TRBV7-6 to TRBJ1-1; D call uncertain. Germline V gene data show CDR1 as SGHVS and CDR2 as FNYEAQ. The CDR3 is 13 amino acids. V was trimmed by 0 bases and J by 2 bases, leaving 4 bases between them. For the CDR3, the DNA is TGTGCCAGCAGCTTAGCGCGAAACACTGAAGCTTTCTTT. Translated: CASSLARNTEAFF.

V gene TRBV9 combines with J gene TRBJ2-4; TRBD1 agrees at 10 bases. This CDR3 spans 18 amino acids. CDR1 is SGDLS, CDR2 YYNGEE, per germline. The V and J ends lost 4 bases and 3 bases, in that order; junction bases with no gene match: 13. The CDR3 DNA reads TGTGCCAGCAGCCTATGGGACAGGGGCTCATCCTACAAAAACATTCAGTACTTC. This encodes CASSLWDRGSSYKNIQYF.

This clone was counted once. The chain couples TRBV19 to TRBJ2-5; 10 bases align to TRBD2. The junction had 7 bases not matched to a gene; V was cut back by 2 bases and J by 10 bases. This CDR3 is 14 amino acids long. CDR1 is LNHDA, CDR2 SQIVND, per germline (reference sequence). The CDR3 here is CASSISTSGAGQYF. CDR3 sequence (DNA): TGTGCCAGTAGTATAAGTACTAGCGGGGCCGGCCAGTACTTC.

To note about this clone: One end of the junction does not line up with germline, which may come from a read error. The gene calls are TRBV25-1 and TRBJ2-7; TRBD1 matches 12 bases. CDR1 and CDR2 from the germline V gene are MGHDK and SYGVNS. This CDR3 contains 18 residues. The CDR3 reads CASRAPLGTGGGSYGQYF. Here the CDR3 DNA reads TGTGCCAGCCGTGCCCCCCTCGGGACAGGGGGCGGGAGCTACGGGCAGTACTTC.

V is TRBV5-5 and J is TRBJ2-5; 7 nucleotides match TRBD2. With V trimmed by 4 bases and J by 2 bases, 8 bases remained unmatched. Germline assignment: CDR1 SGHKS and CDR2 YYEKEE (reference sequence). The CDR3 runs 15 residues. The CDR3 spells CASSPWGGEQETQYF. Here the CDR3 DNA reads TGTGCCAGCAGCCCTTGGGGGGGGGAACAAGAGACCCAGTACTTC.

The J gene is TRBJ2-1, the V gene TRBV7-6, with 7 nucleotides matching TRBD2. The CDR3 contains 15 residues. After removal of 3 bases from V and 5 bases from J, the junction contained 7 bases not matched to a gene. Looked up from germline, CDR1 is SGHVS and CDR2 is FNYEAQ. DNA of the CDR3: TGTGCCAGCAGCTTCAGCACGGCGGGGGACAATGAGCAGTTCTTC. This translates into CASSFSTAGDNEQFF.

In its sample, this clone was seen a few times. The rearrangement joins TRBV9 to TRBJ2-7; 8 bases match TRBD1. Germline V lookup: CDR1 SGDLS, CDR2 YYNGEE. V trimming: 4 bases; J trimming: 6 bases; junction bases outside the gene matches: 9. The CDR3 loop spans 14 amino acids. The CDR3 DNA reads TGTGCCAGCAGCCCACGGACAGGGATTGCCGAGCAGTACTTC. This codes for CASSPRTGIAEQYF.